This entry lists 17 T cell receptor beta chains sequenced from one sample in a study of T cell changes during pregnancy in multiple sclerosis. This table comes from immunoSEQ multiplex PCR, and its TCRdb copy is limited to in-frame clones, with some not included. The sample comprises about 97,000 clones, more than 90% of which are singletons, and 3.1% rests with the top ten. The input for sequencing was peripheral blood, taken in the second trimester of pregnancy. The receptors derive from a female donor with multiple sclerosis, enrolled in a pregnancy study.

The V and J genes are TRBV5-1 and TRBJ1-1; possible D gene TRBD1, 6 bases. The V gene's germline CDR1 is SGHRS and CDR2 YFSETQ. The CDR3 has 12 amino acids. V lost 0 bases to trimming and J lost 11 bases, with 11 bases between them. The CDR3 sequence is CASSLDRVYAFF. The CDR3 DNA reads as TGCGCCAGCAGCTTGGACAGGGTGTATGCTTTCTTT.

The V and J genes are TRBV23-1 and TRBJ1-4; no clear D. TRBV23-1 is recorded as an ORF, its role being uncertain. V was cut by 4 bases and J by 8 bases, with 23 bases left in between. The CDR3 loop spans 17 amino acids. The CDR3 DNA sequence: TGCGCCAGCAGTCGGTCATCCCCACGGAGGATAGGGGAAAAACTGTTTTTT. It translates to CASSRSSPRRIGEKLFF.

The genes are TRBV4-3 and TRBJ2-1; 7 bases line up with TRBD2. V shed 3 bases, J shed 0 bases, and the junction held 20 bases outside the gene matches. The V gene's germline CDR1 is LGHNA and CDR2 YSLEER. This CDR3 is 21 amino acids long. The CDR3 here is CASSQDLNTGLPISSYNEQFF. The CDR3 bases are TGCGCCAGCAGCCAGGACTTAAATACGGGACTACCGATAAGCTCCTACAATGAGCAGTTCTTC.

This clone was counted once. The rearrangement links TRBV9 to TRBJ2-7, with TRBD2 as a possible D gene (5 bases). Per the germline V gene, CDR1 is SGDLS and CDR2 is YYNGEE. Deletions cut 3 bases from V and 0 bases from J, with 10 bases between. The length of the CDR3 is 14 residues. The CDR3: CASSASGLSYEQYF. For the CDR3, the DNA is TGTGCCAGCAGCGCCTCCGGACTCTCCTACGAGCAGTACTTC. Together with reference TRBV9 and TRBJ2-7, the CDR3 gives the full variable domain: DSGVTQTPKHLITATGQRVTLRCSPRSGDLSVYWYQQSLDQGLQFLIQYYNGEERAKGNILERFSAQQFPDLHSELNLSSLELGDSALYFCASSASGLSYEQYFGPGTRLTVT.

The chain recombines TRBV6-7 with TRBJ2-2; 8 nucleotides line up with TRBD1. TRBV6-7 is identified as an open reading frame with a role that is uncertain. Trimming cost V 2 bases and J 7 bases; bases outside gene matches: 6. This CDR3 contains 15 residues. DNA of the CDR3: TGTGCCAGCAGTTACAGGCAGGGGGCTATCGGGGAGCTGTTTTTT. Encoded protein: CASSYRQGAIGELFF.

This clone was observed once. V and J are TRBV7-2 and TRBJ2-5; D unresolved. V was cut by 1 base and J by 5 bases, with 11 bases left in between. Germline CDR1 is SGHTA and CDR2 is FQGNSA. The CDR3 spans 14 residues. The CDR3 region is CASSLDTHGETQYF. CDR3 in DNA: TGTGCCAGCAGCTTAGACACACACGGGGAGACCCAGTACTTC.

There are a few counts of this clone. The CDR3 coding sequence is TGTGCCAGTAGTCCCTGGGACAGGGGAGCTTGGCAGCCCCAGCATTTT. As protein: CASSPWDRGAWQPQHF. The chain combines TRBV19 with TRBJ1-5; TRBD1 matches at 10 bases. CDR1 and CDR2 from the germline V gene are LNHDA and SQIVND (reference sequence). Trimming took 5 bases from V and 7 from J; bases not matched to a gene: 11. This CDR3 spans 16 amino acids.

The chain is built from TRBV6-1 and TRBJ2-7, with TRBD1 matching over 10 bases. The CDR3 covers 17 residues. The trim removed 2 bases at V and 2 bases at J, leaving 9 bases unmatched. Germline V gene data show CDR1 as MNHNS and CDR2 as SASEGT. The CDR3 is CASSESSMTGGTYEQYF. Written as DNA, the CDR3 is TGTGCCAGCAGTGAAAGTTCGATGACAGGGGGCACCTACGAGCAGTACTTC.

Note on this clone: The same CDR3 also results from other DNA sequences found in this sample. Here the CDR3 reads CASSLGTGDGYTF. The CDR3 DNA reads as TGTGCCAGCAGCTTAGGGACAGGGGATGGCTACACCTTC. The chain links TRBV5-6 to TRBJ1-2; 10 nucleotides agree with TRBD1. The CDR3 loop spans 13 amino acids. The germline gives CDR1 SGHDT, CDR2 YYEEEE. With 2 bases clipped from V and 6 bases from J, the junction kept 1 base outside the gene matches. The full variable domain, its missing parts supplied by reference TRBV5-6 and TRBJ1-2, is DAGVTQSPTHLIKTRGQQVTLRCSPKSGHDTVSWYQQALGQGPQFIFQYYEEEERQRGNFPDRFSGHQFPNYSSELNVNALLLGDSALYLCASSLGTGDGYTFGSGTRLTVV.

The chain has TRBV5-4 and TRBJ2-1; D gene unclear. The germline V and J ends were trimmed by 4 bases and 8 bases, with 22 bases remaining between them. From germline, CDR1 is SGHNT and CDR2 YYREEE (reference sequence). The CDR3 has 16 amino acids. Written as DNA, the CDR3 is TGTGCCAGCAGCCCCCCACAGCCCAGCCACCGAGATGAGCAGTTCTTC. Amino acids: CASSPPQPSHRDEQFF.

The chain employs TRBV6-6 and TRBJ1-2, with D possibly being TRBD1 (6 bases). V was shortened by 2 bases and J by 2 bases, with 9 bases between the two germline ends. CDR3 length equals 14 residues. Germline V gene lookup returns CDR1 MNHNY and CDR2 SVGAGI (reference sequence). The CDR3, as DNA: TGTGCCAGCAGTTACCCGGACAGAAACTATGGCTACACCTTC. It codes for CASSYPDRNYGYTF.

The chain's CDR3 is CASILTGQGDYEQYF. In nucleotides, the CDR3 is TGTGCCAGCATTCTAACGGGACAGGGGGACTACGAGCAGTACTTC. The chain couples TRBV28 to TRBJ2-7, with TRBD1 matching 11 bases. There are 15 residues in the CDR3. V gave up 7 bases and J gave up 3 bases; unmatched junction bases: 8. From germline, CDR1 is MDHEN and CDR2 SYDVKM.

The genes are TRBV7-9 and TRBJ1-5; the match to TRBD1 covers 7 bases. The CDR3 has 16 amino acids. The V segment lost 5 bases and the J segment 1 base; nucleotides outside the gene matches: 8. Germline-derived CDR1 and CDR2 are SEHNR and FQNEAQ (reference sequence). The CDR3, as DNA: TGTGCCAGCAGCCAGACGACAGGGACGAGCAATCAGCCCCAGCATTTT. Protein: CASSQTTGTSNQPQHF.

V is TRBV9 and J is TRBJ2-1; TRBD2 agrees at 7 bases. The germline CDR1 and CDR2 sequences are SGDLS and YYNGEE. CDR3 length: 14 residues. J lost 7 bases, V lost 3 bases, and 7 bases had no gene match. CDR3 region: CASSARLAPNEQFF. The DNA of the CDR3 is TGTGCCAGCAGCGCTAGACTAGCTCCGAATGAGCAGTTCTTC.

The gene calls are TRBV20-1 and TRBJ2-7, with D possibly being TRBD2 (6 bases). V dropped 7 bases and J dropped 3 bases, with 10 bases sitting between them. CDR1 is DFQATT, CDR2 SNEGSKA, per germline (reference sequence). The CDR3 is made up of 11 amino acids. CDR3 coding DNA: TGCAGTGTGACGGAGGGCTACGAGCAGTACTTC. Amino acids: CSVTEGYEQYF.

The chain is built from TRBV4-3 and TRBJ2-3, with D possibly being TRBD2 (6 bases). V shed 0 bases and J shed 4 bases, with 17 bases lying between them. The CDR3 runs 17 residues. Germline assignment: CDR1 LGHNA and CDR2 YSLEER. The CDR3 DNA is TGCGCCAGCAGCCAAGATTCAAGGAGGGCGTTCGCAGATACGCAGTATTTT. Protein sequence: CASSQDSRRAFADTQYF.

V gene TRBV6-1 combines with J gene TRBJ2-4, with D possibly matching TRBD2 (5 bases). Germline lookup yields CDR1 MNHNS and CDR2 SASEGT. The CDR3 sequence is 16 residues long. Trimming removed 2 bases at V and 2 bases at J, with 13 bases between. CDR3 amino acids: CASSELRRITKNIQYF. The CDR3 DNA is TGTGCCAGCAGTGAATTGAGGAGGATAACCAAAAACATTCAGTACTTC.